The entry below gives a single T cell receptor (beta chain) sequence along with its context. This specimen comes from a study of control samples from healthy donors and cancer patients. Looked up from germline, CDR1 is GTSNPN and CDR2 is SVGIG (reference sequence). The CDR3 sequence is 14 residues long. V lost 5 bases and J lost 3, with 13 bases in between. Here immunoSEQ multiplex PCR was the method, and the copy in TCRdb shows in-frame clones only, minus some. Among 150,000 to 200,000 clones listed, approximately 90% were seen once. The sample consisted of blood. The source of this sequence is a man younger than 45 in good health. This rearrangement joins TRBV30 to TRBJ2-2, with D perhaps TRBD1 (6 bases). DNA of the CDR3: TGTGCCTGGTCCTGGGGGCCGGACACCGGGGAGCTGTTTTTT. Its translation is CAWSWGPDTGELFF.